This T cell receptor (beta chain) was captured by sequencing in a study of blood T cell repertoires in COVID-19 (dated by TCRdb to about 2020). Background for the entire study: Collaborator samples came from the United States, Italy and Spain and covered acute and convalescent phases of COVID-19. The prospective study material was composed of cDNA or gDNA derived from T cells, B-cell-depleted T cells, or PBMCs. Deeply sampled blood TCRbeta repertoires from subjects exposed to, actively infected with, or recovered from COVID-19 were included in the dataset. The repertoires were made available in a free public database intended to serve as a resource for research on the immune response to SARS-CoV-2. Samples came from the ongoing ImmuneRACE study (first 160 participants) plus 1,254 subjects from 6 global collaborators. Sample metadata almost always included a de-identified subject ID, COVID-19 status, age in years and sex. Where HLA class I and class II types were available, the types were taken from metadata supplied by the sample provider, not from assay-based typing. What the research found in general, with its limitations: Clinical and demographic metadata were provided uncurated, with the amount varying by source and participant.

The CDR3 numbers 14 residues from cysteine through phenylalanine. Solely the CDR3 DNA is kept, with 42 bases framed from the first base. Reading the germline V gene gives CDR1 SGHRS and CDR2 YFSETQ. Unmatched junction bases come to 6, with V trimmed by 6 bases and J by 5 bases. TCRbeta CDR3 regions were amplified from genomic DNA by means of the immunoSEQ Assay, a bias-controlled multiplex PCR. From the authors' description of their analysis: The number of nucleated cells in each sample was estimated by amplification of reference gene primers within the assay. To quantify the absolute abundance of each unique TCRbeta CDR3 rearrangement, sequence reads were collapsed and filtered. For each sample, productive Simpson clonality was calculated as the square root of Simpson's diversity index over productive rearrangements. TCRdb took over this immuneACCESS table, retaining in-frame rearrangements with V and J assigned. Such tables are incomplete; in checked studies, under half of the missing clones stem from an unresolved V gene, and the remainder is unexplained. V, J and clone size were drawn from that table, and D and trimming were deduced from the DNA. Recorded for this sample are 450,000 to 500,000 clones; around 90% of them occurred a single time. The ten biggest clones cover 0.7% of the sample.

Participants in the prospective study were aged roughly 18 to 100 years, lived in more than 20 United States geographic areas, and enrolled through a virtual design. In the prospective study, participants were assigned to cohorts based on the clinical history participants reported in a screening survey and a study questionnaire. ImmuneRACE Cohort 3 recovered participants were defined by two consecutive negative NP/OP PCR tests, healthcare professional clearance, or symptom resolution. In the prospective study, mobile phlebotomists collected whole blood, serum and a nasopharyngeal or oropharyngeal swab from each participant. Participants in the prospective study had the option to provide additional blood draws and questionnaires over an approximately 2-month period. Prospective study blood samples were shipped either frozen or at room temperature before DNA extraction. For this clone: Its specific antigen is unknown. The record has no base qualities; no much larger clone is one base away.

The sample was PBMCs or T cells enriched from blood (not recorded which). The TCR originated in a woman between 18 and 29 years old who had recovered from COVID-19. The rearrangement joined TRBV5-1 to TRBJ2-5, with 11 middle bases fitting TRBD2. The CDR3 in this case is CASTSSGGPETQYF. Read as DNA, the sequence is TGCGCCAGCACCTCTAGCGGGGGGCCTGAGACCCAGTACTTC.